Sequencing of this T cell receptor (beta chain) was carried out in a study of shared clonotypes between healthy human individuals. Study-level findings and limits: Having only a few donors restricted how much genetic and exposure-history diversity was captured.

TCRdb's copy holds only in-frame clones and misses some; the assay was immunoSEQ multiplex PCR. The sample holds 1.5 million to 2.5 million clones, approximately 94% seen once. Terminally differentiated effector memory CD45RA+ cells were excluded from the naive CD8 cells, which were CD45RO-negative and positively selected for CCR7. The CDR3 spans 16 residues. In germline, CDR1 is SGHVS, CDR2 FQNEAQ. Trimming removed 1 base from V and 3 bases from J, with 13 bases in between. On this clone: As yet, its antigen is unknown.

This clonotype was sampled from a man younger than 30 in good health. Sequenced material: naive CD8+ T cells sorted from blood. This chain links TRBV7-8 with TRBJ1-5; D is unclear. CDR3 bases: TGTGCCAGCAGCTTAGAGGCCACGATGTACAATCAGCCCCAGCATTTT. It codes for CASSLEATMYNQPQHF.